This T cell receptor beta chain derives from a study of blood T cell repertoires in COVID-19. After removal of 4 bases from V and 3 bases from J, the junction contained 4 bases not matched to a gene. The length of the CDR3 is 14 residues. Germline-derived CDR1 and CDR2 are SQVTM and ANQGSEA. Sequenced by immunoSEQ multiplex PCR; TCRdb stores in-frame clones only, minus some. Of about 210,000 clones listed, 80% to 85% were seen once; the top ten hold over 9.5%. Sequenced material: peripheral blood. The sequence came from a woman of 80 years or more with COVID-19, enrolled during active disease. The V and J genes are TRBV29-1 and TRBJ1-5; 9 bases are a match to TRBD1. The CDR3 DNA follows: TGCAGCGTTGTAGGGACAGGGAACAATCAGCCCCAGCATTTT. This encodes CSVVGTGNNQPQHF.